These 30 T cell receptor beta chains came from one sample sequenced in a study of T cell repertoires in cytomegalovirus infection. One entry per CDR3 protein, called by TCRdb with MiXCR from the reads. The table shows some 350,000 distinct CDR3 sequences, with 15% to 20% occurring only once. Sequenced: PBMCs. The receptors come from a human donor in good health (CMV status not recorded). Some clones in this sample may be carry-over from other donors' samples.

In its sample, this clonotype was seen many times. The chain links TRBV5-6 to TRBJ1-2, with 10 bases fitting TRBD1. The CDR3 loop spans 15 amino acids. With V trimmed by 0 bases and J by 8 bases, 7 bases remained unmatched. In germline, CDR1 is SGHDT, CDR2 YYEEEE. The CDR3 nucleotides are TGTGCCAGCAGCTTGGCCCAAATGACAGGGGGCGGCTACACCTTC. This codes for CASSLAQMTGGGYTF.

This chain connects TRBV12-3 or TRBV12-4 to TRBJ1-3; D remains unclear. This CDR3 is 14 amino acids long. Deletions cut 3 bases from V and 6 bases from J, with 12 bases between. CDR3 DNA: TGTGCCAGCAGTTTTGAACAGCTCTCAAACACCATATATTTT. Translating it yields CASSFEQLSNTIYF.

The rearrangement links TRBV20-1 to TRBJ1-1; D gene uncertain. This CDR3 region has 16 residues. V dropped 1 base and J dropped 0 bases, with 15 bases sitting between them. Germline-derived CDR1 and CDR2 are DFQATT and SNEGSKA (reference sequence). Here the CDR3 DNA reads TGCAGTGCTAGAGCAGGAGGGTGGACGTTGAACACTGAAGCTTTCTTT. It encodes CSARAGGWTLNTEAFF.

This clonotype was recorded a few times. The rearrangement links TRBV23-1 to TRBJ2-3, with D unresolved. TRBV23-1 is recorded as an ORF, its role being uncertain. This CDR3 has 14 amino acids. Trimming removed 1 base from V and 4 bases from J, with 9 bases in between. DNA for the CDR3: TGCGCCAGCAGTCAATTCACCCCCCCAGATACGCAGTATTTT. This encodes CASSQFTPPDTQYF.

V gene TRBV7-2 combines with J gene TRBJ2-1, with D possibly TRBD1 on 5 matching bases. Germline CDR1 SGHTA, CDR2 FQGNSA. The V gene lost 3 bases and the J gene lost 7 bases, with 19 bases spanning the gap. This CDR3 comprises 16 residues. The CDR3 sequence is CASSFLNGRPGNEQFF. CDR3 bases: TGTGCCAGCAGCTTTCTTAATGGCAGGCCAGGGAATGAGCAGTTCTTC.

Worth noting for this clonotype: The junction differs from germline at one of its ends, possibly a read error. The chain combines TRBV2 with TRBJ2-3, with D uncertain. The CDR3 is made up of 13 amino acids. The germline V gene encodes CDR1 SNHLY and CDR2 FYNNEI. CDR3 sequence reads: CDSSEMVRDTQYF. The CDR3 DNA sequence: TGTGACAGCAGTGAAATGGTGAGGGATACGCAGTATTTT.

This clonotype was observed a handful of times. The chain joins TRBV20-1 to TRBJ2-7, with D unresolved. The CDR3 is made up of 12 amino acids. Trimming removed 0 bases from V and 3 bases from J, with 6 bases in between. The V gene's germline CDR1 is DFQATT and CDR2 SNEGSKA (reference sequence). For the CDR3, the DNA is TGCAGTGCTAGAGACAGGTTCTACGAGCAGTACTTC. Translating it yields CSARDRFYEQYF.

The V and J genes are TRBV28 and TRBJ2-3, with D perhaps TRBD1 (6 bases). Trimming cost V 6 bases and J 2 bases, with 12 bases left between them. CDR1 MDHEN and CDR2 SYDVKM come from the germline V gene. The CDR3 has 14 residues. The CDR3 nucleotides are TGTGCCAGCAGGAGACAGGCCTACACAGATACGCAGTATTTT. Translation: CASRRQAYTDTQYF.

This clonotype was observed at least ten times. DNA for the CDR3: TGTGCCAGCAGCCTCCGAGCGGGTCGCTCCTACGAGCAGTACTTC. Residues: CASSLRAGRSYEQYF. The J gene is TRBJ2-7, the V gene TRBV7-2, with D possibly matching TRBD2 (6 bases). This CDR3 has 15 amino acids. The germline V and J ends were trimmed by 5 bases and 0 bases, with 14 bases remaining between them. Germline values: CDR1 SGHTA, CDR2 FQGNSA.

The rearrangement joins TRBV20-1 to TRBJ2-5; no clear D gene. This CDR3 is 13 amino acids long. Trimming took off 3 bases at V and 3 bases at J, with 11 bases between the two ends. From germline, CDR1 is DFQATT and CDR2 SNEGSKA (reference sequence). Written as DNA, the CDR3 is TGCAGTGCTAGCAGGCTAACAAAAGAGACCCAGTACTTC. It translates to CSASRLTKETQYF.

There are a few counts of this clonotype. J is TRBJ2-5 and V is TRBV7-6; D may be TRBD2 (5 bases). This CDR3 has 17 residues. Germline CDR1 SGHVS, CDR2 FNYEAQ. Between the trimmed V and J ends, which lost 6 bases and 5 bases, there was a span of 25 bases. CDR3 loop: CASSFDAALRGLETQYF. CDR3 sequence (DNA): TGTGCCAGCAGTTTTGATGCGGCCTTGCGCGGACTTGAGACCCAGTACTTC.

The V and J genes are TRBV5-4 and TRBJ1-1; D gene uncertain. In germline, CDR1 is SGHNT, CDR2 YYREEE (reference sequence). CDR3 size: 11 residues. V was trimmed by 1 base and J by 11 bases, leaving 9 bases between them. Written as DNA, the CDR3 is TGTGCCAGCAGCTTGTTCGGAAAGGCTTTCTTT. Translation gives CASSLFGKAFF.

The CDR3 region has the DNA TGTGCCAGCAGCATTTTTGCCGGGGAGCTGTTTTTT. This codes for CASSIFAGELFF. The genes are TRBV7-6 and TRBJ2-2; no clear D gene. This CDR3 comprises 12 residues. The germline V and J ends were trimmed by 5 bases and 6 bases, with 7 bases remaining between them. CDR1 and CDR2 from the germline V gene are SGHVS and FNYEAQ.

This clonotype came up many times. The rearrangement joins TRBV28 to TRBJ1-1, with D tentatively TRBD1 (5 bases). CDR3 length: 12 amino acids. Germline lookup yields CDR1 MDHEN and CDR2 SYDVKM. The V and J ends lost 6 bases and 12 bases respectively, with 17 bases between them. The CDR3 loop is CASRNQGLGTFF. CDR3 DNA: TGTGCCAGCAGAAACCAGGGACTGGGGACTTTCTTT.

J is TRBJ2-3 and V is TRBV28; TRBD2 agrees at 9 bases. Germline trimming cut 7 bases from V and 5 bases from J; bases unmatched to any gene: 7. The CDR3 has 14 amino acids. In germline, CDR1 is MDHEN, CDR2 SYDVKM. The CDR3 region is CASNEALAGDTQYF. The CDR3 bases are TGTGCCAGCAACGAGGCACTAGCGGGAGATACGCAGTATTTT.

This clonotype was detected only once. V is TRBV5-5 and J is TRBJ1-2; D remains ambiguous. Germline V gene lookup returns CDR1 SGHKS and CDR2 YYEKEE (reference sequence). CDR3 length equals 14 residues. V was shortened by 4 bases and J by 9 bases, with 19 bases between the two germline ends. CDR3 residues: CASSPLLTAQSYTF. CDR3 in DNA: TGTGCCAGCAGCCCGCTACTGACGGCTCAGAGCTACACCTTC. The whole variable domain, filled in from reference TRBV5-5 and TRBJ1-2, reads DAGVTQSPTHLIKTRGQQVTLRCSPISGHKSVSWYQQVLGQGPQFIFQYYEKEERGRGNFPDRFSARQFPNYSSELNVNALLLGDSALYLCASSPLLTAQSYTFGSGTRLTVV.

The genes are TRBV27 and TRBJ2-1, with a tentative D call TRBD1 (6 bases). Looked up from germline, CDR1 is MNHEY and CDR2 is SMNVEV (reference sequence). Between the trimmed V and J ends, which lost 5 bases and 10 bases, there was a span of 15 bases. The CDR3 totals 13 residues. CDR3 sequence reads: CASSVPTGTEQFF. DNA of the CDR3: TGTGCCAGCAGTGTCCCTACGGGGACAGAGCAGTTCTTC.

The chain couples TRBV6-6 to TRBJ2-1; a weak D match, TRBD2 (6 bases). This CDR3 region has 16 residues. V dropped 5 bases and J dropped 0 bases, with 14 bases sitting between them. In germline, CDR1 is MNHNY, CDR2 SVGAGI (reference sequence). CDR3 amino acids: CASSGLSASSYNEQFF. The CDR3 DNA follows: TGTGCCAGCAGTGGACTAAGCGCGAGCTCCTACAATGAGCAGTTCTTC.

This clonotype was picked up many times. The rearrangement uses TRBV20-1 and TRBJ1-4; 7 bases map to TRBD1. Germline values: CDR1 DFQATT, CDR2 SNEGSKA (reference sequence). V gave up 2 bases and J gave up 7 bases; unmatched junction bases: 7. The CDR3 consists of 14 residues. CDR3 sequence reads: CSARRQGSGEKLFF. The DNA for the CDR3 is TGCAGTGCTAGAAGACAGGGTAGCGGTGAAAAACTGTTTTTT.

Concerning this clonotype: No conserved phenylalanine or tryptophan is present at the end of the CDR3, so a read error is the likely explanation. The CDR3 here is CASSQDLTGRTEAFL. The CDR3 coding sequence is TGTGCCAGCAGCCAAGATCTCACAGGGAGAACTGAAGCTTTCCTT. The chain is built from TRBV4-1 and TRBJ1-1, with D perhaps TRBD1 (6 bases). This CDR3 is built from 15 residues. In germline, CDR1 is MGHRA, CDR2 YSYEKL.

A few counts support this clonotype. The chain uses TRBV5-1 and TRBJ1-1; 8 bases are a match to TRBD1. Germline CDR1 SGHRS, CDR2 YFSETQ. J was trimmed by 8 bases and V by 0 bases; bases with no gene match: 3. There are 13 residues in the CDR3. In DNA, the CDR3 is TGCGCCAGCAGCTTGGCCCGGGACAGGGAAGCTTTCTTT. It is translated as CASSLARDREAFF.

This clonotype was picked up a small number of times. The CDR3 loop reads CASGLVQRGGLTSPNTGELFF. CDR3 DNA: TGTGCTAGTGGTTTGGTACAGCGGGGGGGCCTCACTTCACCCAACACCGGGGAGCTGTTTTTT. The chain carries TRBV12-5 and TRBJ2-2; 10 bases are a match to TRBD2. This CDR3 has 21 residues. The ends lost 0 bases at V and 2 bases at J; junction bases unmatched: 15. CDR1 LGHNT and CDR2 FRNRAP come from the germline V gene.

Here the CDR3 DNA reads TGTGCCAGCAGCCCCGGGTGGGATACGCAGTATTTT. The encoded protein is CASSPGWDTQYF. The V and J genes are TRBV7-9 and TRBJ2-3; D uncertain. The CDR3 loop spans 12 amino acids. Germline-derived CDR1 and CDR2 are SEHNR and FQNEAQ (reference sequence). The V end lost 5 bases, the J end lost 6 bases, and 9 bases lay between the germline ends.

This clonotype appeared a few times. The J gene is TRBJ2-6, the V gene TRBV20-1; tentatively, D is TRBD1 (5 bases). Trimming cost V 6 bases and J 0 bases, with 9 bases left between them. Germline V gives CDR1 DFQATT, CDR2 SNEGSKA (reference sequence). This CDR3 spans 14 amino acids. CDR3: CSAVGVSGANVLTF. The CDR3 nucleotides read TGCAGTGCGGTAGGGGTCTCTGGGGCCAACGTCCTGACTTTC.

This chain uses TRBV19 with TRBJ1-1; D is perhaps TRBD1 (5 bases). Germline CDR1 LNHDA, CDR2 SQIVND (reference sequence). CDR3 length: 12 residues. V dropped 11 bases and J dropped 0 bases, with 10 bases sitting between them. The CDR3: CASDNMNTEAFF. The CDR3 nucleotides are TGTGCCTCGGACAACATGAACACTGAAGCTTTCTTT. Full variable domain (remainder filled in from reference TRBV19 and TRBJ1-1): DGGITQSPKYLFRKEGQNVTLSCEQNLNHDAMYWYRQDPGQGLRLIYYSQIVNDFQKGDIAEGYSVSREKKESFPLTVTSAQKNPTAFYLCASDNMNTEAFFGQGTRLTVV.

This clonotype was picked up a small number of times. V is TRBV27 and J is TRBJ2-5; 13 nucleotides match TRBD2. CDR3 size: 16 residues. V lost 3 bases, J lost 5 bases, and 6 bases stayed unmatched. Germline values: CDR1 MNHEY, CDR2 SMNVEV (reference sequence). The CDR3 sequence is CASSFRLAGGIETQYF. CDR3 DNA: TGTGCCAGCAGTTTTCGACTAGCGGGAGGTATTGAGACCCAGTACTTC.

In its sample, this clonotype was seen many times. This sequence joins TRBV6-1 and TRBJ2-3; 9 bases align to TRBD1. The CDR3 has 14 amino acids. Trimming took 5 bases from V and 3 from J; bases not matched to a gene: 3. Germline V lookup: CDR1 MNHNS, CDR2 SASEGT. The CDR3 bases are TGTGCCAGCAGTCGGGACAGGGCGACAGATACGCAGTATTTT. Its translation: CASSRDRATDTQYF.

This chain connects TRBV20-1 to TRBJ2-1, with 11 bases that match TRBD2. The germline gives CDR1 DFQATT, CDR2 SNEGSKA (reference sequence). The ends lost 3 bases at V and 2 bases at J; junction bases unmatched: 3. CDR3 length equals 15 residues. The CDR3 DNA reads as TGCAGTGCTAGGACTAGCGGGGACCCCTACAATGAGCAGTTCTTC. Amino acid sequence: CSARTSGDPYNEQFF.

This clonotype was recorded many times. The rearrangement joins TRBV7-8 to TRBJ2-5; D is undetermined. Germline CDR1 and CDR2: SGHVS and FQNEAQ. CDR3 length: 13 amino acids. Trimming took off 1 base at V and 7 bases at J, with 10 bases between the two ends. CDR3 protein: CASSLVTTLTQYF. CDR3 sequence (DNA): TGTGCCAGCAGCTTAGTTACAACTTTGACCCAGTACTTC.

The rearrangement joins TRBV30 to TRBJ1-1, with D possibly being TRBD1 (5 bases). The germline V and J ends were trimmed by 0 bases and 3 bases, with 17 bases remaining between them. The CDR3 extends over 16 amino acids. The germline CDR1 and CDR2 sequences are GTSNPN and SVGIG (reference sequence). The CDR3 DNA sequence: TGTGCCTGGAGTGTCCGCAGGGTGAAGGGAGACACTGAAGCTTTCTTT. Translation: CAWSVRRVKGDTEAFF.